This is a list of T cell receptor beta chains from one sample in a study of radiation and T cells in renal cell carcinoma. Sequencing used immunoSEQ multiplex PCR; TCRdb keeps in-frame clones, though not all of them. The sample consists of tens of thousands of clones, over 70% of them appearing once. The sequencing here drew on blood, taken from a patient whose treatment included radiotherapy and nephrectomy. These receptors all stem from a man aged 55-75 years with renal cell carcinoma. The CDR3 runs from the conserved cysteine through the conserved F or W. D genes are given only for firm matches. Expanded clones are given a class, and other clones once, few, many or no size at all.

j_gene: TRBJ2-2
d_gene: TRBD2
v_gene: TRBV18
abundance: NA
CDR3aa: CASSVGTRTGELFF
CDR3nt: TGTGCCAGCTCAGTCGGGACTAGAACCGGGGAGCTGTTTTTT

j_gene: TRBJ2-1
d_gene: NA
v_gene: TRBV27
abundance: NA
CDR3aa: CASSAKRVVSYNEQFF
CDR3nt: TGTGCCAGCAGTGCAAAGCGGGTCGTCTCCTACAATGAGCAGTTCTTC

j_gene: TRBJ1-4
d_gene: TRBD1
v_gene: TRBV18
abundance: NA
CDR3aa: CASSPPGQGGEKLFF
CDR3nt: TGTGCCAGCTCACCCCCGGGACAGGGCGGAGAAAAACTGTTTTTT

j_gene: TRBJ2-3
d_gene: NA
v_gene: TRBV6-4
abundance: NA
CDR3aa: CASSERGTDTQYF
CDR3nt: TGTGCCAGCAGTGAACGGGGCACAGATACGCAGTATTTT

j_gene: TRBJ2-5
d_gene: NA
v_gene: TRBV16
abundance: NA
CDR3aa: CASSQTREETQYF
CDR3nt: TGTGCCAGCAGCCAAACGAGGGAGGAGACCCAGTACTTC

j_gene: TRBJ2-3
d_gene: NA
v_gene: TRBV6-5
abundance: NA
CDR3aa: CASRPGLLRADTQYF
CDR3nt: TGTGCCAGCAGACCGGGCCTCCTCCGCGCAGATACGCAGTATTTT

j_gene: TRBJ2-3
d_gene: NA
v_gene: TRBV14
abundance: many
CDR3aa: CASSQEVAQYF
CDR3nt: TGTGCCAGCAGCCAAGAGGTGGCGCAGTATTTT

j_gene: TRBJ2-3
d_gene: NA
v_gene: TRBV9
abundance: NA
CDR3aa: CASSVETLPDTQYF
CDR3nt: TGTGCCAGCAGCGTAGAGACTCTCCCAGATACGCAGTATTTT

j_gene: TRBJ1-1
d_gene: NA
v_gene: TRBV7-8
abundance: few
CDR3aa: CASSRGGTEAFF
CDR3nt: TGTGCCAGCAGCCGGGGAGGCACTGAAGCTTTCTTT

j_gene: TRBJ1-2
d_gene: NA
v_gene: TRBV7-8
abundance: NA
CDR3aa: CASSARREGIYGYTF
CDR3nt: TGTGCCAGCAGCGCCCGGCGGGAGGGTATTTATGGCTACACCTTC

j_gene: TRBJ2-5
d_gene: NA
v_gene: TRBV11-2
abundance: NA
CDR3aa: CASSSNGGFNGETQYF
CDR3nt: TGTGCCAGCAGCTCCAACGGGGGATTTAATGGAGAGACCCAGTACTTC

j_gene: TRBJ2-1
d_gene: NA
v_gene: TRBV11-3
abundance: NA
CDR3aa: CASSLMGVPTHNEQFF
CDR3nt: TGTGCCAGCAGCCTAATGGGGGTCCCAACCCACAATGAGCAGTTCTTC

j_gene: TRBJ1-2
d_gene: NA
v_gene: TRBV7-2
abundance: NA
CDR3aa: CASSPDGAGLGYGYTF
CDR3nt: TGTGCCAGCAGCCCCGACGGAGCAGGGCTGGGCTATGGCTACACCTTC

j_gene: TRBJ1-5
d_gene: NA
v_gene: TRBV15
abundance: NA
CDR3aa: CATSSRFPVSGNQPQHF
CDR3nt: TGTGCCACCAGCAGCCGCTTCCCCGTCTCGGGCAATCAGCCCCAGCATTTT

j_gene: TRBJ2-5
d_gene: TRBD2
v_gene: TRBV15
abundance: NA
CDR3aa: CATGETAGIETQYF
CDR3nt: TGTGCCACGGGGGAGACAGCGGGGATAGAGACCCAGTACTTC

j_gene: TRBJ1-3
d_gene: NA
v_gene: TRBV11-2
abundance: NA
CDR3aa: CASSLAGRNTIYF
CDR3nt: TGTGCCAGCAGCTTAGCAGGCCGAAACACCATATATTTT

j_gene: TRBJ2-7
d_gene: NA
v_gene: TRBV7-2
abundance: NA
CDR3aa: CASSLAGPGEQYF
CDR3nt: TGTGCCAGCAGCTTAGCGGGGCCCGGCGAGCAGTACTTC

j_gene: TRBJ2-5
d_gene: TRBD2
v_gene: TRBV18
abundance: NA
CDR3aa: CASSPTPTSGGQETQYF
CDR3nt: TGTGCCAGCTCGCCGACCCCGACTAGCGGGGGGCAAGAGACCCAGTACTTC

j_gene: TRBJ1-5
d_gene: TRBD1
v_gene: TRBV30
abundance: NA
CDR3aa: CAWGGTGVQPQHF
CDR3nt: TGTGCCTGGGGGGGGACAGGGGTTCAGCCCCAGCATTTT

j_gene: TRBJ1-1
d_gene: NA
v_gene: TRBV19
abundance: NA
CDR3aa: CASSIDWGWTENTEAFF
CDR3nt: TGTGCCAGTAGTATAGATTGGGGTTGGACAGAGAACACTGAAGCTTTCTTT

j_gene: TRBJ1-4
d_gene: TRBD1
v_gene: TRBV6-6
abundance: NA
CDR3aa: CASRAGGEKLFF
CDR3nt: TGTGCCAGCAGGGCAGGGGGTGAAAAACTGTTTTTT

j_gene: TRBJ2-3
d_gene: NA
v_gene: TRBV28
abundance: NA
CDR3aa: CASSAVGDTQYF
CDR3nt: TGTGCCAGCAGCGCGGTGGGGGATACGCAGTATTTT